This section outlines one T cell receptor beta chain sequence together with its context. Its antigen is currently unknown. Measured with immunoSEQ multiplex PCR; TCRdb has only the in-frame clones, and not every one. This table holds more than 550,000 clones, 72% found once. This sample was included in a study of shared clonotypes between healthy human individuals. Points from the study as a whole: Sequencing depth was expected to affect clonotype sharing among donors. Estimated clonotype richness was generally higher in naive than memory subsets. In contrast to clonotypes shared by all four donors, non-shared clonotypes had lower generation probabilities.

Germline V lookup: CDR1 MNHEY, CDR2 SMNVEV (reference sequence). V dropped 6 bases and J dropped 7; count of bases not matched to a gene: 11. This CDR3 spans 17 amino acids. The sample comprised memory CD4+ T cells sorted from blood. Subset meaning: CD45RA-negative fraction. The rearrangement links TRBV27 to TRBJ2-2, with TRBD2 matching over 13 bases. The receptor's source is a woman aged 25 to 39 in good health. The CDR3 here is CASRREGLAGLNGELFF. The DNA of the CDR3 is TGTGCCAGCAGGAGAGAGGGACTAGCGGGACTCAACGGGGAGCTGTTTTTT.